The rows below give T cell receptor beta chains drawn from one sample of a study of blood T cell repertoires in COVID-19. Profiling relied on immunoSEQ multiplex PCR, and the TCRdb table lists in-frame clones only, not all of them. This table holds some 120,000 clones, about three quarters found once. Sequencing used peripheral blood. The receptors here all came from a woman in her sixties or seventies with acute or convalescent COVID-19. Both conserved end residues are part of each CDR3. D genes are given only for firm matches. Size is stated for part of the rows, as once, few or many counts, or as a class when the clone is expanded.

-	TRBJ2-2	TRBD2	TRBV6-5	CASRLAGSSTGELFF	TGTGCCAGTAGACTAGCGGGATCCTCCACCGGGGAGCTGTTTTTT
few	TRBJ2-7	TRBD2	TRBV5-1	CASSPRTSGRGNEQYF	TGCGCCAGCAGCCCGAGGACTAGCGGGAGAGGGAACGAGCAGTACTTC
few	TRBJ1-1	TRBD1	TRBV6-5	CASRIWTGEAFF	TGTGCCAGCAGAATTTGGACAGGTGAAGCTTTCTTT
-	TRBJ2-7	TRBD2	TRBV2	CASKGTSSYEQYF	TGTGCCAGCAAAGGGACTAGCAGCTACGAGCAGTACTTC
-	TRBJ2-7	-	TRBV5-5	CASSLSRHHSEQYF	TGTGCCAGCAGCTTGAGTCGACACCACTCGGAGCAGTACTTC
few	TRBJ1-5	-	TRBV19	CASSFQGGSSSNQPQHF	TGTGCCAGTAGTTTCCAGGGAGGGAGTAGTAGCAATCAGCCCCAGCATTTT
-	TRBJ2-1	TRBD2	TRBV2	CASTTGGARNNEQFF	TGTGCCAGCACGACGGGGGGGGCGAGAAACAATGAGCAGTTCTTC
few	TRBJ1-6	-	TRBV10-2	CASSESLISSYNSPLHF	TGCGCCAGCAGCGAGAGCCTAATAAGCTCCTATAATTCACCCCTCCACTTT
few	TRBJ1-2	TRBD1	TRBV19	CATSDRGGTNYGYTF	TGTGCCACCTCGGACAGGGGGGGGACTAACTATGGCTACACCTTC
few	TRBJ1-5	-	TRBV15	CATSRDLTSPQHF	TGTGCCACCAGCAGAGACCTCACATCGCCCCAGCATTTT
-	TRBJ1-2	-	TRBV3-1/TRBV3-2	CASSHGRGTRGYGYTF	TGTGCCAGCAGCCACGGACGAGGGACACGAGGATATGGCTACACCTTC
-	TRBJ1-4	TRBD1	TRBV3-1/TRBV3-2	CASSQTKGAGEKLFF	TGTGCCAGCAGTCAAACCAAGGGGGCAGGGGAAAAACTGTTTTTT
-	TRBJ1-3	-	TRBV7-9	CASSSSRVVGNTIYF	TGTGCCAGCAGCTCCTCGAGGGTGGTTGGAAACACCATATATTTT